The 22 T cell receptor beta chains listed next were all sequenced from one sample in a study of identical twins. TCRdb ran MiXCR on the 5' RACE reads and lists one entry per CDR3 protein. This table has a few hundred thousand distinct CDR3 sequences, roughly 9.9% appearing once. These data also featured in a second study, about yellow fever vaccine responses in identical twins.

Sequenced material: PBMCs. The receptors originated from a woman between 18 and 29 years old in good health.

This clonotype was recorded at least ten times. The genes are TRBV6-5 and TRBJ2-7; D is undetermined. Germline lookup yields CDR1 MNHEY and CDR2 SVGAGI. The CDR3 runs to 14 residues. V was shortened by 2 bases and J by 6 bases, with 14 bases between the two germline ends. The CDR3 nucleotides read TGTGCCAGCAGTTACACGACAATCGCTATCGAGCAGTACTTC. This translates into CASSYTTIAIEQYF.

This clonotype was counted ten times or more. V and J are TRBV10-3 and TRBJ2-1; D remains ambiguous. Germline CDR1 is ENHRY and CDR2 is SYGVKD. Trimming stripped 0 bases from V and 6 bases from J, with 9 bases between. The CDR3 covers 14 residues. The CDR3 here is CAISESLTGNEQFF. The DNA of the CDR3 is TGTGCCATCAGTGAGTCCTTGACGGGCAATGAGCAGTTCTTC.

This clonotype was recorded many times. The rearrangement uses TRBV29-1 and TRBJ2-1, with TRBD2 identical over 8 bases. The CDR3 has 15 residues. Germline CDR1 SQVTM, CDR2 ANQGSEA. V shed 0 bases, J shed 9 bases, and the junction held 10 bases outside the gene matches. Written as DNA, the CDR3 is TGCAGCGTTGAAGATACGGGACTAGAAGGCGTTGAGCAGTTCTTC. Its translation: CSVEDTGLEGVEQFF.

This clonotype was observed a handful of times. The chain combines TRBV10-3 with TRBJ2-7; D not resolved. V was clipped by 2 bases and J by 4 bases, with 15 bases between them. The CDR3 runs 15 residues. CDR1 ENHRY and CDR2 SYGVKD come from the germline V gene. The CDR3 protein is CAISEPNEVAYEQYF. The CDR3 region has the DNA TGTGCCATCAGTGAGCCTAACGAGGTAGCTTACGAGCAGTACTTC.

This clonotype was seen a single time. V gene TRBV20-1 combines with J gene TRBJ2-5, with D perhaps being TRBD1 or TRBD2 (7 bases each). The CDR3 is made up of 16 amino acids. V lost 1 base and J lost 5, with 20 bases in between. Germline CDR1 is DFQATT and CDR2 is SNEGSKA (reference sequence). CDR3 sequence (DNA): TGCAGTGCTAGAGTCGGGCCCAGACAGGGAGGGGAGACCCAGTACTTC. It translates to CSARVGPRQGGETQYF.

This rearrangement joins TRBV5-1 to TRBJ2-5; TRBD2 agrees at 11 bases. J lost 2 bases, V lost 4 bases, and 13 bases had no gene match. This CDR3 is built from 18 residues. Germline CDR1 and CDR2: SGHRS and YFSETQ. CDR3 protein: CASSPEGTSGAIQETQYF. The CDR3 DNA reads TGCGCCAGCAGCCCTGAGGGGACTAGCGGAGCTATACAAGAGACCCAGTACTTC.

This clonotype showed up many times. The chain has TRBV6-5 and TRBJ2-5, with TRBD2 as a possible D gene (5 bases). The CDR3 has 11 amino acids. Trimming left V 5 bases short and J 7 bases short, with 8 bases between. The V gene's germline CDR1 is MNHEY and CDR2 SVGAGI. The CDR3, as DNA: TGTGCCAGCAGTCGGAGCGGGACCCAGTACTTC. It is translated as CASSRSGTQYF.

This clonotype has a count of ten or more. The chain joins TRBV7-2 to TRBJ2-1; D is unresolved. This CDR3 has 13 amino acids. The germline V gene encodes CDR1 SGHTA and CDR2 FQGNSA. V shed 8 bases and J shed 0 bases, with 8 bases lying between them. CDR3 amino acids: CASLESSYNEQFF. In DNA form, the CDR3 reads TGTGCCAGCTTGGAGAGCTCCTACAATGAGCAGTTCTTC.

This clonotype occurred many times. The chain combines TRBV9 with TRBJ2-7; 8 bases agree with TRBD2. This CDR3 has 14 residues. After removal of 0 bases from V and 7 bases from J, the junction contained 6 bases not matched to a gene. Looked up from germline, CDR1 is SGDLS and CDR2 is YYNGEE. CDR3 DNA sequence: TGTGCCAGCAGCGTAGACCTAGCGGGTTTGGAGCAGTACTTC. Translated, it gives CASSVDLAGLEQYF.

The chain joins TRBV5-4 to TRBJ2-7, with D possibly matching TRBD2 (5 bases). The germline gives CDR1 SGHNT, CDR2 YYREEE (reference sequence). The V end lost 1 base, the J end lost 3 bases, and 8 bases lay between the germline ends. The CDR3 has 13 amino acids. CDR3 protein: CASSLIEGYEQYF. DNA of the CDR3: TGTGCCAGCAGCTTGATTGAGGGCTACGAGCAGTACTTC.

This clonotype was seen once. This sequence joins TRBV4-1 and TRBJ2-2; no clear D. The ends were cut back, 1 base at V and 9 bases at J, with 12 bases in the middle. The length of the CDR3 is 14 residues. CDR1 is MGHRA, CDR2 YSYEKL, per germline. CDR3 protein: CASSQAARSRELFF. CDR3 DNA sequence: TGCGCCAGCAGCCAAGCCGCTAGGTCGAGGGAGCTGTTTTTT.

CDR3 nucleotide sequence: TGTGCCAGCAGTTCCCCATTAGGCGGGAGGACCGGGAATGAGCAGTTCTTC. This gives the protein CASSSPLGGRTGNEQFF. The chain uses TRBV6-2 or TRBV6-3 and TRBJ2-1; 8 nucleotides match TRBD2. Germline loops: CDR1 MNHEY, CDR2 SVGEGT. The CDR3 contains 17 residues. With 4 bases clipped from V and 7 bases from J, the junction kept 15 bases outside the gene matches.

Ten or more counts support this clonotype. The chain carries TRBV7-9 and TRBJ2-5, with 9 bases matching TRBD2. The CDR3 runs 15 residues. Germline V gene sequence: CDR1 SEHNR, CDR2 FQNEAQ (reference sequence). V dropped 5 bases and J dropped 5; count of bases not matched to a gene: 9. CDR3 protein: CASSKGASGTETQYF. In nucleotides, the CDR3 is TGTGCCAGCAGCAAAGGGGCTAGCGGGACGGAGACCCAGTACTTC.

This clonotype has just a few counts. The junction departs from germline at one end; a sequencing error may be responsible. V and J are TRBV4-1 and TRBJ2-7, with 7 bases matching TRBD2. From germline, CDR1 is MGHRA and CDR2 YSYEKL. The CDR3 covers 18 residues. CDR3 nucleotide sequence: TGCGCCAGCAGCCAAGATCTCGCGGGAGACCTGTTCTCCTATGAGCAGTACTTC. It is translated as CASSQDLAGDLFSYEQYF.

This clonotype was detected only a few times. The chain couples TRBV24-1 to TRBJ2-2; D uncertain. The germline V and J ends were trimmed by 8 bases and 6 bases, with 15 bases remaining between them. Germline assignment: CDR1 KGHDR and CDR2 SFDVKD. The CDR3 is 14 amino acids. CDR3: CATTSALGAGELFF. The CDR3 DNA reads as TGTGCCACCACCTCGGCCCTTGGGGCCGGGGAGCTGTTTTTT.

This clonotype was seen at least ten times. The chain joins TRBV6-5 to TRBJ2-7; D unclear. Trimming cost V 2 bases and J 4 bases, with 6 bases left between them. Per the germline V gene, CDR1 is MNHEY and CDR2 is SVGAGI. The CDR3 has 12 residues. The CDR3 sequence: CASSYTGYEQYF. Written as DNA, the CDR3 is TGTGCCAGCAGTTACACGGGTTACGAGCAGTACTTC.

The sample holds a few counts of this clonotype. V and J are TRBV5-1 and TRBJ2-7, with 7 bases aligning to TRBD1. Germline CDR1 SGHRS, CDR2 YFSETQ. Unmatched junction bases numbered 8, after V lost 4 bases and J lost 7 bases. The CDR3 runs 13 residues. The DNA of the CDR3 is TGCGCCAGCAGCCCGACAGGGATTGGAGAGCAGTACTTC. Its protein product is CASSPTGIGEQYF. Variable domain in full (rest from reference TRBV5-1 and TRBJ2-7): KAGVTQTPRYLIKTRGQQVTLSCSPISGHRSVSWYQQTPGQGLQFLFEYFSETQRNKGNFPGRFSGRQFSNSRSEMNVSTLELGDSALYLCASSPTGIGEQYFGPGTRLTVT.

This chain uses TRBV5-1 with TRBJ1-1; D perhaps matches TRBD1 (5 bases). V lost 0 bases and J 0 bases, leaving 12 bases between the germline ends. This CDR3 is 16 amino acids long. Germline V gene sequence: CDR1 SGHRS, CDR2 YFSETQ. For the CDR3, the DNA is TGCGCCAGCAGCTTGGGGTGGCAGGGATTGAACACTGAAGCTTTCTTT. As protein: CASSLGWQGLNTEAFF.

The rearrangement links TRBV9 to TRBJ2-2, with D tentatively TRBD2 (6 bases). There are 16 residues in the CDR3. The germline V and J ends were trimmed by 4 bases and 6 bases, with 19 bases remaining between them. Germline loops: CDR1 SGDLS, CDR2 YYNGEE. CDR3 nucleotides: TGTGCCAGCAGCCCAAGCATCGGGGGTGGGGCCGGGGAGCTGTTTTTT. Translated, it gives CASSPSIGGGAGELFF.

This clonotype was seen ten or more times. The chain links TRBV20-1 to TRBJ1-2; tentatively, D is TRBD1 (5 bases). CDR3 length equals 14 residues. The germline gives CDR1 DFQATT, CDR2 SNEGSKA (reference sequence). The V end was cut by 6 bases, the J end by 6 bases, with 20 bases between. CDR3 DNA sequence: TGCAGTGCCGGACCCACTGGCAGGGAGGATGGCTACACCTTC. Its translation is CSAGPTGREDGYTF.

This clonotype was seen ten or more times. Here the CDR3 DNA reads TGTGCCATCAGTGAGTCGATGGGCGCCGGGGGTTCACCCCTCCACTTT. Its protein product is CAISESMGAGGSPLHF. The gene calls are TRBV10-3 and TRBJ1-6, with a weak D call TRBD1 (5 bases). In germline, CDR1 is ENHRY, CDR2 SYGVKD. Trimming removed 0 bases at V and 9 bases at J, with 15 bases between. CDR3 length: 16 amino acids.

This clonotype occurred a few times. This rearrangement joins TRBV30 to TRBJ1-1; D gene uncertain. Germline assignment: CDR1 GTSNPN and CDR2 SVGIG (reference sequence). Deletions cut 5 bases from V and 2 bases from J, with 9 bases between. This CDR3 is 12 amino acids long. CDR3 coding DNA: TGTGCCTGGGACCCGGCAAACACTGAAGCTTTCTTT. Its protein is CAWDPANTEAFF.